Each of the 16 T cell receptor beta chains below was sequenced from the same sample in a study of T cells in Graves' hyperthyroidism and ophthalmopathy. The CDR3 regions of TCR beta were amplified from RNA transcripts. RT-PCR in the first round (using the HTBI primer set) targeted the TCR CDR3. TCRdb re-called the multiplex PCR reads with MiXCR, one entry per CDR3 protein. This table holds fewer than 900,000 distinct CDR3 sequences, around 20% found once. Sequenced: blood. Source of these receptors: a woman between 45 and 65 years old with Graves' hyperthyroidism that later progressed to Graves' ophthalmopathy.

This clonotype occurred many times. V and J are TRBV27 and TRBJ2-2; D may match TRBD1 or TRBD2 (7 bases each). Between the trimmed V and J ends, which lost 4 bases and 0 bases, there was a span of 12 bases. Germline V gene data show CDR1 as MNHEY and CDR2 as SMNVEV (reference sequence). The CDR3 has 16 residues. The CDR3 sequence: CASSWGGGANTGELFF. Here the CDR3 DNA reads TGTGCCAGCAGTTGGGGAGGGGGCGCGAACACCGGGGAGCTGTTTTTT.

CDR3 amino acids: CASRRIGTASEKLFF. The CDR3 DNA reads as TGTGCCAGCAGACGCATCGGGACAGCAAGCGAAAAACTGTTTTTT. The V gene is TRBV27, the J gene TRBJ1-4; 7 bases are a match to TRBD1. This CDR3 comprises 15 residues. Germline V gene data show CDR1 as MNHEY and CDR2 as SMNVEV (reference sequence). V lost 6 bases, J lost 8 bases, and 12 bases stayed unmatched.

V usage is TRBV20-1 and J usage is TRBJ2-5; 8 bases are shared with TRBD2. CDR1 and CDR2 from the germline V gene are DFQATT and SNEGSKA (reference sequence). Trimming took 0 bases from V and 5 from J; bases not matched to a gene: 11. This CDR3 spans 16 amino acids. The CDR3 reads CSARDWRGAALETQYF. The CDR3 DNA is TGCAGTGCTAGAGATTGGCGGGGGGCAGCCCTTGAGACCCAGTACTTC.

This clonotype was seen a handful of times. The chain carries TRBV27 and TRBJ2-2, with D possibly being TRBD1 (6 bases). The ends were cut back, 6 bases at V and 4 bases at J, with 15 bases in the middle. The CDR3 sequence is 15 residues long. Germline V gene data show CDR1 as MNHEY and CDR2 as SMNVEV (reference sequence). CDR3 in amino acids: CASRNPGTLTGELFF. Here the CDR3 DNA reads TGTGCCAGCAGAAACCCGGGGACACTCACCGGGGAGCTGTTTTTT.

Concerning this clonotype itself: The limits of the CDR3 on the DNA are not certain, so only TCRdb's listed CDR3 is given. CDR3 residues: CASSLVFFGPGELFF. This chain connects TRBV5-1 to TRBJ2-2. The CDR3 comprises 15 residues, both ends counted. Germline V CDR1 and CDR2: SGHRS, YFSETQ.

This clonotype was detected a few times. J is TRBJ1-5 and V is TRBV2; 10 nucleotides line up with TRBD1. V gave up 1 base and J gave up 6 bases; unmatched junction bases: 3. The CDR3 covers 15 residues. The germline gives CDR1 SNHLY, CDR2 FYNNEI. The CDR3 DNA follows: TGTGCCAGCAGTGAAGAGACAGGGGGCGGTCAGCCCCAGCATTTT. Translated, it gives CASSEETGGGQPQHF.

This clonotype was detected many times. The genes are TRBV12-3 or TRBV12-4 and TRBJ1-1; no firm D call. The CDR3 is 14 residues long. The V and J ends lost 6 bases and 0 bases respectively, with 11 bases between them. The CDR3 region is CASRMEGLNTEAFF. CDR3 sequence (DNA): TGTGCCAGCAGGATGGAAGGTTTGAACACTGAAGCTTTCTTT.

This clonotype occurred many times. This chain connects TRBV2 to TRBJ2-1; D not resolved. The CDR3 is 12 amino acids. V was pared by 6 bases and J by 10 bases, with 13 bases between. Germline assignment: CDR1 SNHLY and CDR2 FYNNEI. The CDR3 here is CASRGASQEQFF. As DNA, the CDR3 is TGTGCCAGCAGAGGAGCATCCCAGGAGCAGTTCTTC.

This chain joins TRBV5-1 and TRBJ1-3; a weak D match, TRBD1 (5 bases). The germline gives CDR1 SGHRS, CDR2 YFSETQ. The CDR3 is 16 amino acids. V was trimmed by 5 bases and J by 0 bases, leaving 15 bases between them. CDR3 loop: CASSLTETHSGNTIYF. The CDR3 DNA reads TGCGCCAGCAGTCTGACAGAAACCCACTCTGGAAACACCATATATTTT.

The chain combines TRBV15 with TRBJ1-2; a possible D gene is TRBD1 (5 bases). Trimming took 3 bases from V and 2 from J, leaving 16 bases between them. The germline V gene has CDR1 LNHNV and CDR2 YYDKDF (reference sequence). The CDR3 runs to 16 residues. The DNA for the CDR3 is TGTGCCACCAGCAGCCAGGGAAGAACGGGGAACTATGGCTACACCTTC. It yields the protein CATSSQGRTGNYGYTF.

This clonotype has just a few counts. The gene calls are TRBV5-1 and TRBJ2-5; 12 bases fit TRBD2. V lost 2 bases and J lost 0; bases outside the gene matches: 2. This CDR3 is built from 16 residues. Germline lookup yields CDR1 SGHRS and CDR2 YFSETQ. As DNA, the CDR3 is TGCGCCAGCAGCTTCGGACTAGCGGGGTACCAAGAGACCCAGTACTTC. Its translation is CASSFGLAGYQETQYF. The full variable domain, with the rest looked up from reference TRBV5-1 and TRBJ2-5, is KAGVTQTPRYLIKTRGQQVTLSCSPISGHRSVSWYQQTPGQGLQFLFEYFSETQRNKGNFPGRFSGRQFSNSRSEMNVSTLELGDSALYLCASSFGLAGYQETQYFGPGTRLLVL.

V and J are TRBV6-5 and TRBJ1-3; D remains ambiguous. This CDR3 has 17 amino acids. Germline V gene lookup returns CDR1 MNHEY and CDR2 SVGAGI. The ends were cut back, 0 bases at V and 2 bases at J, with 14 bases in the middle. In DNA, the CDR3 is TGTGCCAGCAGTTACTCGACGCAAAATCCCCCTGGAAACACCATATATTTT. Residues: CASSYSTQNPPGNTIYF.

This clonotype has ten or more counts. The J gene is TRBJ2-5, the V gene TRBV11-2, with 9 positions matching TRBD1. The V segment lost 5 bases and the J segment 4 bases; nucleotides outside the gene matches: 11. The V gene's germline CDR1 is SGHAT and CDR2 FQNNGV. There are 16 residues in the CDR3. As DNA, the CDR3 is TGTGCCAGCAGCAACAGGGGGCGCGAAGGCCCAGAGACCCAGTACTTC. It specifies CASSNRGREGPETQYF.

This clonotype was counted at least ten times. This chain's CDR3 is CASSVSMNRAYYGYTF. CDR3 DNA sequence: TGTGCCAGCAGTGTCTCTATGAACAGGGCTTACTATGGCTACACCTTC. The chain combines TRBV6-1 with TRBJ1-2, with D maybe TRBD1 (6 bases). This CDR3 is 16 amino acids long. The V end lost 4 bases, the J end lost 3 bases, and 18 bases lay between the germline ends. Germline CDR1 is MNHNS and CDR2 is SASEGT.

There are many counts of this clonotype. The DNA for the CDR3 is TGTGCCAGCCTTAAGCGATCCTCCACAGATACGCAGTATTTT. Translation: CASLKRSSTDTQYF. The rearrangement joins TRBV7-9 to TRBJ2-3; D unclear. Trimming stripped 8 bases from V and 2 bases from J, with 14 bases between. The CDR3 length is 14 residues. Per germline, CDR1 SEHNR and CDR2 FQNEAQ (reference sequence). Full variable domain (rest looked up from reference TRBV7-9 and TRBJ2-3): DTGVSQNPRHKITKRGQNVTFRCDPISEHNRLYWYRQTLGQGPEFLTYFQNEAQLEKSRLLSDRFSAERPKGSFSTLEIQRTEQGDSAMYLCASLKRSSTDTQYFGPGTRLTVL.

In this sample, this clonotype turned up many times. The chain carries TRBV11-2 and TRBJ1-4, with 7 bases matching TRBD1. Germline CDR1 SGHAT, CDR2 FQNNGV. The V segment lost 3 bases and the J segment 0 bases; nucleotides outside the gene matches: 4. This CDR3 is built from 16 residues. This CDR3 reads CASSFDRAATNEKLFF. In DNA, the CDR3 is TGTGCCAGCAGCTTCGACAGGGCTGCAACTAATGAAAAACTGTTTTTT.